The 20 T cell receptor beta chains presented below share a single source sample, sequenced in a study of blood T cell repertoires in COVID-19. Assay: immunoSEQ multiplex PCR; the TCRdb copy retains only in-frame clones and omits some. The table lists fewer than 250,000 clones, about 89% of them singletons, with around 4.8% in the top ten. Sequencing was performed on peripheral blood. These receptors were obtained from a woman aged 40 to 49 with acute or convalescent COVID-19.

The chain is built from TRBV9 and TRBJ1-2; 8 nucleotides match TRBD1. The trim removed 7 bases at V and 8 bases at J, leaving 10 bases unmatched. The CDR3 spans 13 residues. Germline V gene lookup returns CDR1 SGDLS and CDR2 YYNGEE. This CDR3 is CASGGQGVFGYTF. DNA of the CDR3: TGTGCCAGCGGTGGACAGGGTGTCTTCGGCTACACCTTC.

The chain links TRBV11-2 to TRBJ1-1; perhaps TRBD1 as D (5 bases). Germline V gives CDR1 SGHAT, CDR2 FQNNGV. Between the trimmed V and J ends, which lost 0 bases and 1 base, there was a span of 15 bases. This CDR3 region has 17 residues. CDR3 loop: CASSLDRGLSGNTEAFF. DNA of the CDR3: TGTGCCAGCAGCTTAGATAGGGGCCTCTCGGGGAACACTGAAGCTTTCTTT.

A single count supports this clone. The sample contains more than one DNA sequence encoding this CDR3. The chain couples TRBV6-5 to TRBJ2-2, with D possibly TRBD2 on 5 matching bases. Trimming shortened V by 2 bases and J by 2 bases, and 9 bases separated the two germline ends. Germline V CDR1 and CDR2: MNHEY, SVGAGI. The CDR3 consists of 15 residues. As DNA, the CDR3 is TGTGCCAGCAGTTACCACGGGGTTAACACCGGGGAGCTGTTTTTT. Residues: CASSYHGVNTGELFF.

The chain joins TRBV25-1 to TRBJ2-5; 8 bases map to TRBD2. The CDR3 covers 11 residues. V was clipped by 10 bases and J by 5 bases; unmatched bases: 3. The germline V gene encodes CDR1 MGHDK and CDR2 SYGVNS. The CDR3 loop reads CATGGEETQYF. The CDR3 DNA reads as TGTGCCACCGGGGGGGAGGAGACCCAGTACTTC.

The CDR3: CASSQGQGNTEAFF. The CDR3, as DNA: TGTGCCAGCAGCCAGGGACAGGGGAATACTGAAGCTTTCTTT. The chain links TRBV7-9 to TRBJ1-1, with 10 positions matching TRBD1. This CDR3 has 14 residues. V gave up 5 bases and J gave up 5 bases; unmatched junction bases: 5. Germline V gives CDR1 SEHNR, CDR2 FQNEAQ (reference sequence).

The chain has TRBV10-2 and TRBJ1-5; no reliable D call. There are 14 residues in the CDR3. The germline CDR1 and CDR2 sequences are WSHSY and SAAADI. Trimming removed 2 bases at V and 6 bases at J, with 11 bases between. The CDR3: CASSERRGGQPQHF. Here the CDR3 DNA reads TGCGCCAGCAGTGAGAGGCGGGGAGGTCAGCCCCAGCATTTT.

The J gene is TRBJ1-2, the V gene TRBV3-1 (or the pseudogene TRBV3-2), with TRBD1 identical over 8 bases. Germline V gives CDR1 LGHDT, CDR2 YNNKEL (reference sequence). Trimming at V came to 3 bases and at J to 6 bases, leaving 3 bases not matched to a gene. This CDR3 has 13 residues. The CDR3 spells CASSQTGADGYTF. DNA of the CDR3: TGTGCCAGCAGCCAGACAGGGGCTGATGGCTACACCTTC.

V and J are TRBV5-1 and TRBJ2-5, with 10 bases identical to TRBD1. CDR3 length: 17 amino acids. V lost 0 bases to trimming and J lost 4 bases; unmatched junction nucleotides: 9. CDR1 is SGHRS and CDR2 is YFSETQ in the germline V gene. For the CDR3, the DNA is TGCGCCAGCAGCTTGGCCATTCTGACAGGGGGCGTAGAGACCCAGTACTTC. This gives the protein CASSLAILTGGVETQYF.

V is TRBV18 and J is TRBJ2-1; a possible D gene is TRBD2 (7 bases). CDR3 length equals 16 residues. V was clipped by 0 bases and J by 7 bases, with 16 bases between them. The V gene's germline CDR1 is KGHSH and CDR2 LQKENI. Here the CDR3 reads CASSPPRGGERNEQFF. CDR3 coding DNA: TGTGCCAGCTCACCACCGAGGGGGGGAGAGAGAAATGAGCAGTTCTTC.

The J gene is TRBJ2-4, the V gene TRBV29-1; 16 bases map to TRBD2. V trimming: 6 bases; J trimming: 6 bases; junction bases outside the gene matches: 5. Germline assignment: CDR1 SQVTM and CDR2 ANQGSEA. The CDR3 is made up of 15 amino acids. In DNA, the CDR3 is TGCAGCGTGACCGGGACTAGCGGGGGGGTAAACATTCAGTACTTC. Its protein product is CSVTGTSGGVNIQYF. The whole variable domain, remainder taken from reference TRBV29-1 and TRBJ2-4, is SAVISQKPSRDICQRGTSLTIQCQVDSQVTMMFWYRQQPGQSLTLIATANQGSEATYESGFVIDKFPISRPNLTFSTLTVSNMSPEDSSIYLCSVTGTSGGVNIQYFGAGTRLSVL.

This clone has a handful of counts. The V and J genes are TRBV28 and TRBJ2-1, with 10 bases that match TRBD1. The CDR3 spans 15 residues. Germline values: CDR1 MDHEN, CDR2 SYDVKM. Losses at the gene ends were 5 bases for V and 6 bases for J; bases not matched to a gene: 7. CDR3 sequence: CASSPGTGVFNEQFF. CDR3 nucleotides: TGTGCCAGCAGTCCCGGGACAGGGGTGTTCAATGAGCAGTTCTTC.

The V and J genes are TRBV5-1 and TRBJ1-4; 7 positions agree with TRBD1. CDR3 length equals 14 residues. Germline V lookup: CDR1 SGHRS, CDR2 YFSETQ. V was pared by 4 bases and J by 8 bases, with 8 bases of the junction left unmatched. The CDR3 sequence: CASSDRQGWEKLFF. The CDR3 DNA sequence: TGCGCCAGCAGCGACCGACAGGGATGGGAAAAACTGTTTTTT.

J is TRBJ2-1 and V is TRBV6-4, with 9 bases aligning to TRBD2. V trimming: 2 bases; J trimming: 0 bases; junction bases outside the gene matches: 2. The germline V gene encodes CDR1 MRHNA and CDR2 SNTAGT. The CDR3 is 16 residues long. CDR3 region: CASSDIAGVSYNEQFF. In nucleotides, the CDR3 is TGTGCCAGCAGTGACATAGCGGGGGTCTCCTACAATGAGCAGTTCTTC.

The CDR3 sequence is CSVEEGRGKTQYF. The CDR3 DNA is TGCAGCGTTGAAGAGGGGCGGGGGAAGACCCAGTACTTC. This chain links TRBV29-1 with TRBJ2-5; 7 nucleotides line up with TRBD2. J gave up 6 bases and V 0 bases, and 4 bases lay outside the gene matches. The CDR3 length is 13 residues. Germline CDR1 SQVTM, CDR2 ANQGSEA.

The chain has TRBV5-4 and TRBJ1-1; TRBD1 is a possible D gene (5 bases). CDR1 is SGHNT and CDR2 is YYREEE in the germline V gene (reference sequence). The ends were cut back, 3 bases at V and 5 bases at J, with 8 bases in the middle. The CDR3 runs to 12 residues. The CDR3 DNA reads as TGTGCCAGCAGCTATGGGGGGACTGAAGCTTTCTTT. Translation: CASSYGGTEAFF.

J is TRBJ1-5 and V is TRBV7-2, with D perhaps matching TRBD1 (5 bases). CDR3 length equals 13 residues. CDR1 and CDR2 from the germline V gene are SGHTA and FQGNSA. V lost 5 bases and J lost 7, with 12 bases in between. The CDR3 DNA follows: TGTGCCAGCAGCACGACAGTGGGGCAGCCCCAGCATTTT. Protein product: CASSTTVGQPQHF.

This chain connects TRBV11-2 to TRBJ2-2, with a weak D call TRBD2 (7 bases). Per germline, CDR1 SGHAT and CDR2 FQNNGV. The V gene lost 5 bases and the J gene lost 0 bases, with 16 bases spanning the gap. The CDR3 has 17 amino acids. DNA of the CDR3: TGTGCCAGCAGCCACCACCGGGGGGCCGCGAACACCGGGGAGCTGTTTTTT. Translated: CASSHHRGAANTGELFF.

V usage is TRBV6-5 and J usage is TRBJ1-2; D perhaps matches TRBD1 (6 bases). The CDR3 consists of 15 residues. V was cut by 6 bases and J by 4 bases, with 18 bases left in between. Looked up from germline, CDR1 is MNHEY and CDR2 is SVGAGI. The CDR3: CASRVTAGQIYGYTF. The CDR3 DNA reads TGTGCCAGCAGAGTTACGGCCGGACAGATCTATGGCTACACCTTC.

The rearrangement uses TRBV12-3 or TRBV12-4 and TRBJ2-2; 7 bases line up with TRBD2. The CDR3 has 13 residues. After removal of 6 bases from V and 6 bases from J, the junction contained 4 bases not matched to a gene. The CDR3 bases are TGTGCCAGCAGGGCCGCGGGGGCCGGGGAGCTGTTTTTT. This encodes CASRAAGAGELFF.

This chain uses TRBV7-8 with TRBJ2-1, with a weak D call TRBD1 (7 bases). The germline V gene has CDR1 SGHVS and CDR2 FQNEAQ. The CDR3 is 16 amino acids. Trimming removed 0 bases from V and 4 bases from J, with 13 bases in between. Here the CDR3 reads CASSLARRGRYNEQFF. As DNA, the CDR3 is TGTGCCAGCAGCTTAGCGAGGAGGGGGCGGTACAATGAGCAGTTCTTC.